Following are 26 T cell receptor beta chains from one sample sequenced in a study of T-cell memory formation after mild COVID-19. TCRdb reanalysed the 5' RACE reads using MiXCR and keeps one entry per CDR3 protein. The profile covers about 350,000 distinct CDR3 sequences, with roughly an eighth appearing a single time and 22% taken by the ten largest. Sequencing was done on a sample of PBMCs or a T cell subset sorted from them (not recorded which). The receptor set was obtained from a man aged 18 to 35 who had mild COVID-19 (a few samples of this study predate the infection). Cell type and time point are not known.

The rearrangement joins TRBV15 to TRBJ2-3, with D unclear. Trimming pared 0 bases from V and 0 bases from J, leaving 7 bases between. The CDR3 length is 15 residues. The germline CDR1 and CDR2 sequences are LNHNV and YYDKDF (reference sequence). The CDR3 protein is CATSRDLGSTDTQYF. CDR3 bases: TGTGCCACCAGCAGAGATTTAGGCAGCACAGATACGCAGTATTTT.

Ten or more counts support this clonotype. DNA of the CDR3: TGCAGTGCTAACCTGGGGTGGGGGATCCAAGAGACCCAGTACTTC. Translated: CSANLGWGIQETQYF. The chain couples TRBV20-1 to TRBJ2-5; D is perhaps TRBD1 or TRBD2 (5 bases each). Germline CDR1 DFQATT, CDR2 SNEGSKA (reference sequence). This CDR3 contains 15 residues. V lost 4 bases to trimming and J lost 1 base, with 16 bases between them.

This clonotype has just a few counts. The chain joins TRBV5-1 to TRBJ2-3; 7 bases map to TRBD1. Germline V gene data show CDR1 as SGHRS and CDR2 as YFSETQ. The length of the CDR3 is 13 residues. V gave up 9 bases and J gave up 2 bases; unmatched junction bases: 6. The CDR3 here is CATTTGNTDTQYF. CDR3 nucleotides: TGCGCCACCACGACAGGGAACACAGATACGCAGTATTTT.

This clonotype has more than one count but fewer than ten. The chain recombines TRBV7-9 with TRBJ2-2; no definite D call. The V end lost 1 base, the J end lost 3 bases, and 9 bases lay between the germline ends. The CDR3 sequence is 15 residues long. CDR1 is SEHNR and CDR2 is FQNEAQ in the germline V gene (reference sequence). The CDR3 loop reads CASSLGQAYTGELFF. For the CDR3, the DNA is TGTGCCAGCAGCTTAGGGCAGGCGTACACCGGGGAGCTGTTTTTT.

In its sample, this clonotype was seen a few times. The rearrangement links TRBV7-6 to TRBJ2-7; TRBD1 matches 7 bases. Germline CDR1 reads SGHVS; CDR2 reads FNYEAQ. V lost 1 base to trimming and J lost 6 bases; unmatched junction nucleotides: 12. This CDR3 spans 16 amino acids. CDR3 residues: CASSLVRAQGLSEQYF. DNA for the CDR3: TGTGCCAGCAGCTTAGTTCGTGCACAGGGGTTGAGCGAGCAGTACTTC.

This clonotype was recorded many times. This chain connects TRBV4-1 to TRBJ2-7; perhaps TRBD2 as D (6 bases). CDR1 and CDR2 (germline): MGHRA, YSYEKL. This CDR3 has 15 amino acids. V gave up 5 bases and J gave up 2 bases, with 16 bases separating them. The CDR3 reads CASSKVGGIAYEQYV. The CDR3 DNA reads TGCGCCAGCAGCAAAGTCGGGGGAATCGCCTACGAGCAGTACGTC.

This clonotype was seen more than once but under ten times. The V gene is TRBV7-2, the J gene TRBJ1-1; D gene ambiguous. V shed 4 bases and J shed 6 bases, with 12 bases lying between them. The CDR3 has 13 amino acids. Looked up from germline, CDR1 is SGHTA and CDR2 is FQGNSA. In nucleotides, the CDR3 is TGTGCCAGCAGCTGGCGCGAGGGAGCTGAAGCTTTCTTT. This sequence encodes CASSWREGAEAFF.

The CDR3 sequence: CASSRSQGVVDSYGYTF. CDR3 nucleotides: TGTGCCAGCTCAAGATCACAAGGGGTGGTGGACTCCTATGGCTACACCTTC. The rearrangement links TRBV18 to TRBJ1-2; possible D gene TRBD1, 5 bases. The CDR3 loop spans 17 amino acids. Germline-derived CDR1 and CDR2 are KGHSH and LQKENI. Trimming removed 5 bases at V and 4 bases at J, with 23 bases between.

The CDR3 region has the DNA TGCGCCAGCAGCCGAGCGCGGGGGGGCCGCTTGCATGAGCAGTTCTTC. Protein: CASSRARGGRLHEQFF. The chain combines TRBV4-1 with TRBJ2-1, with 9 bases fitting TRBD2. V trimming: 4 bases; J trimming: 8 bases; junction bases outside the gene matches: 12. CDR1 and CDR2 from the germline V gene are MGHRA and YSYEKL. CDR3 length: 16 amino acids.

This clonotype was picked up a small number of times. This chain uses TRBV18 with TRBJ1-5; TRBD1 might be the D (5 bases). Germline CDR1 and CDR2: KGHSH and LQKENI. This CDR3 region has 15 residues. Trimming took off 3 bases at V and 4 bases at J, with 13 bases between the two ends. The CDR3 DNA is TGTGCCAGCTCACCGAATAGGGGCCCTAATCAGCCCCAGCATTTT. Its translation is CASSPNRGPNQPQHF.

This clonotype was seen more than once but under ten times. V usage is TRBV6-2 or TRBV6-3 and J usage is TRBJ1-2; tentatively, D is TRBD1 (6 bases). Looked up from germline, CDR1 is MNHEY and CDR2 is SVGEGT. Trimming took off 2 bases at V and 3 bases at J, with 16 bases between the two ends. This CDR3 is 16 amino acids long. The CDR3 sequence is CASSYRQGTGHYGYTF. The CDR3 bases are TGTGCCAGCAGTTACCGCCAGGGGACGGGCCACTATGGCTACACCTTC.

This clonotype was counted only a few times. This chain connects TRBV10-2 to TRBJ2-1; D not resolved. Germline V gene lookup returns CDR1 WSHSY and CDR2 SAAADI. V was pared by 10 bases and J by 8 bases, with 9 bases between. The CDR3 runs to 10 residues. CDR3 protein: CATRVDEQFF. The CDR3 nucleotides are TGCGCCACAAGAGTGGATGAGCAGTTCTTC.

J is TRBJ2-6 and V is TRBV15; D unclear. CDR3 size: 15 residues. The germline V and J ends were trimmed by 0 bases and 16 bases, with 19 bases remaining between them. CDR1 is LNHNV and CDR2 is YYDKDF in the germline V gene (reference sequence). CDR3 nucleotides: TGTGCCACCAGCAGAGATTCGGGCGGAAGGCTGGGGCTGACTTTC. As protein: CATSRDSGGRLGLTF.

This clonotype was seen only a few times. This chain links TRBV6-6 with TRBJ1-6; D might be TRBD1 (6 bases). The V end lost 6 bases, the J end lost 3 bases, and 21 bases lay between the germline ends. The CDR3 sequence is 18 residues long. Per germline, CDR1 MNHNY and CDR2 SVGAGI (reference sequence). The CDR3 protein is CASRLFRGGGGYNSPLHF. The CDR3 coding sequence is TGTGCCAGCAGACTTTTTCGGGGGGGCGGAGGCTATAATTCACCCCTCCACTTT.

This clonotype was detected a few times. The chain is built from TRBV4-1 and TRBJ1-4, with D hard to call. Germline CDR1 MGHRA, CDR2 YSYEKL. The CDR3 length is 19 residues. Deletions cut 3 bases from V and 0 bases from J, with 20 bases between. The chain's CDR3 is CASSQGRRAAYATNEKLFF. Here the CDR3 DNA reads TGCGCCAGCAGCCAGGGAAGACGGGCAGCCTATGCAACTAATGAAAAACTGTTTTTT.

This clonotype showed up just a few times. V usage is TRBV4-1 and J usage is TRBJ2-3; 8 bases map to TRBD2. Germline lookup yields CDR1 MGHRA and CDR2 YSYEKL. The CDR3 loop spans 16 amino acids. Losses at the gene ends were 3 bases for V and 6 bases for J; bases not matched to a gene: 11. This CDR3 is CASSHLRSGDSDTQYF. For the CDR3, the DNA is TGCGCCAGCAGCCATCTCCGTAGCGGGGACTCCGATACGCAGTATTTT.

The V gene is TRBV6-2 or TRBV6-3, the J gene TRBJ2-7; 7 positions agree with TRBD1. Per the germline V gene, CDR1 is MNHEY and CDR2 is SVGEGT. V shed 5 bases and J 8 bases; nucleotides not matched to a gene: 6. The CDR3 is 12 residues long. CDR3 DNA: TGTGCCAGCAGTCCCGGGGACAGACAGCAGTACGTC. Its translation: CASSPGDRQQYV.

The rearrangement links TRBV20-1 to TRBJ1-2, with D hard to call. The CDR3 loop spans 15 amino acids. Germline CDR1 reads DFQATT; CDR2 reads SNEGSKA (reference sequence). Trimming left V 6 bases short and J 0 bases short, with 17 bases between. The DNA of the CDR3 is TGCAGTGCAGAGCTGGAGGCATCACCTAACTATGGCTACACCTTC. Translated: CSAELEASPNYGYTF.

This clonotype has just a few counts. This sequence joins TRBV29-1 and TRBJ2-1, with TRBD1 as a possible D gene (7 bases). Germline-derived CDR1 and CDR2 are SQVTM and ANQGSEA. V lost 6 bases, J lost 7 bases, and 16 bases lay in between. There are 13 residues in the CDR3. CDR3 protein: CSVWTGRGNEQFF. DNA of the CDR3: TGCAGCGTCTGGACAGGACGGGGGAATGAGCAGTTCTTC.

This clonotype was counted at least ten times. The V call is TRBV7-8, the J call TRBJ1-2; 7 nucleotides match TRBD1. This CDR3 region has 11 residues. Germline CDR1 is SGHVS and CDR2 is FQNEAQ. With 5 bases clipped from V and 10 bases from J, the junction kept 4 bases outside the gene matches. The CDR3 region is CASSGTAAYTF. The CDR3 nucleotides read TGTGCCAGCAGCGGGACAGCGGCCTACACCTTC.

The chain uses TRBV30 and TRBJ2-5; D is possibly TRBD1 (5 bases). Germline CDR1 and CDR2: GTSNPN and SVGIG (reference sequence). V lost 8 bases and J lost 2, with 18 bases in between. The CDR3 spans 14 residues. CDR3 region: CAAHPGQGQETQYF. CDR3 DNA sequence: TGTGCCGCGCACCCGGGCCAGGGACAAGAGACCCAGTACTTC.

In DNA form, the CDR3 reads TGTGCCAGCTCACCACAGAATAGCAATCAGCCCCAGCATTTT. Its protein product is CASSPQNSNQPQHF. The chain joins TRBV18 to TRBJ1-5; D is unclear. Germline V gene sequence: CDR1 KGHSH, CDR2 LQKENI. V lost 1 base and J lost 0, with 4 bases in between. CDR3 length equals 14 residues. The full variable domain, rest sourced from reference TRBV18 and TRBJ1-5, is NAGVMQNPRHLVRRRGQEARLRCSPMKGHSHVYWYRQLPEEGLKFMVYLQKENIIDESGMPKERFSAEFPKEGPSILRIQQVVRGDSAAYFCASSPQNSNQPQHFGDGTRLSIL.

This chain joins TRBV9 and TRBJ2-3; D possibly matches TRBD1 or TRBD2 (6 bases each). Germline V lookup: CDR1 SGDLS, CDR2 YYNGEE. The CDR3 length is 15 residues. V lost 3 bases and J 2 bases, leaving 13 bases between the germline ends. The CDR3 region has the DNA TGTGCCAGCAGCGCCGGGGGCAGCCCCACAGATACGCAGTATTTT. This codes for CASSAGGSPTDTQYF.

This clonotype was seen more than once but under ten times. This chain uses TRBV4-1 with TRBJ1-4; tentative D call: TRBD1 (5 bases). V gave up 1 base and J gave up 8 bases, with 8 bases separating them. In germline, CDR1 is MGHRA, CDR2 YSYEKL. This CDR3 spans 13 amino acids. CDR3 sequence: CASSQVAGEKLFF. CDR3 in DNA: TGCGCCAGCAGCCAAGTGGCAGGGGAAAAACTGTTTTTT.

The CDR3 nucleotides are TGCGCCAGCAGCTCGGAATTCGGGACGTCCTACGAGCAGTACTTC. Amino acid sequence: CASSSEFGTSYEQYF. The chain employs TRBV5-1 and TRBJ2-7; TRBD1 or TRBD2 may be the D gene (5 bases each). Trimming pared 3 bases from V and 1 base from J, leaving 14 bases between. The CDR3 extends over 15 amino acids. Germline V gene lookup returns CDR1 SGHRS and CDR2 YFSETQ.

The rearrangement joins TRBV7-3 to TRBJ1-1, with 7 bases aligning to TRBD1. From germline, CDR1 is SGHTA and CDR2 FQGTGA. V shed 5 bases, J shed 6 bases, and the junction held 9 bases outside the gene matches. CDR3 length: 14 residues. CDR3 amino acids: CASSATPQGAEAFF. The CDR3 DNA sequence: TGTGCCAGCAGCGCTACACCGCAGGGGGCTGAAGCTTTCTTT.